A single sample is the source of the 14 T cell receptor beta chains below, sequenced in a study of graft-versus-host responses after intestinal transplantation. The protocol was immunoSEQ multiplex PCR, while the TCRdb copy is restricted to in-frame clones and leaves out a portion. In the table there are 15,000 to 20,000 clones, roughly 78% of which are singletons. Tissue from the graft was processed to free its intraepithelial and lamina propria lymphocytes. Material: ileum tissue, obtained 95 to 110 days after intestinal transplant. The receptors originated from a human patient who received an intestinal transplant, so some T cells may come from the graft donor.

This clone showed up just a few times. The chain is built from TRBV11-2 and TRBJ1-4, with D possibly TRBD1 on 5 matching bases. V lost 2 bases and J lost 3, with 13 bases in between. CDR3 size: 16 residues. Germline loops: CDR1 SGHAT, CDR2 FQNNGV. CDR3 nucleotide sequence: TGTGCCAGCAGCTTATCTTCGACAGCAGCTAATGAAAAACTGTTTTTT. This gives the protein CASSLSSTAANEKLFF.

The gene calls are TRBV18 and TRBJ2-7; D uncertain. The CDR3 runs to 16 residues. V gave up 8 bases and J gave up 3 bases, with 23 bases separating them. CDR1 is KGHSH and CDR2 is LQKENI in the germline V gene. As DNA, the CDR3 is TGTGCCAGCGGCCGTCCGGATGCGCCGATATTCTACGAGCAGTACTTC. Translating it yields CASGRPDAPIFYEQYF.

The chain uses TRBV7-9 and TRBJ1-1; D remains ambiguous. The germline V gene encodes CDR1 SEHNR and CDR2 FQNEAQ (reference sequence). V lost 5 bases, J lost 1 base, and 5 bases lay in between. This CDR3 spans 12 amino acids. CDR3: CASSLKNTEAFF. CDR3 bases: TGTGCCAGCAGCCTAAAGAACACTGAAGCTTTCTTT.

The CDR3 sequence: CASSPRPKNTEAFF. The CDR3 DNA sequence: TGTGCCAGCAGCCCCCGACCTAAGAACACTGAAGCTTTCTTT. The chain joins TRBV11-3 to TRBJ1-1, with unresolved D. With 5 bases removed from V and 1 base from J, the gap between germline ends came to 11 bases. The CDR3 consists of 14 residues. Germline CDR1 reads SGHNT; CDR2 reads YENEEA.

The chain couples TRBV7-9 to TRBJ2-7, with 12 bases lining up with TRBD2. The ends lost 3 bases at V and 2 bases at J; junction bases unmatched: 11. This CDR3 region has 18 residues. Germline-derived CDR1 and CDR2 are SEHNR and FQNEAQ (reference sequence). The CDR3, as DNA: TGTGCCAGCAGCTTTCACCTAGCGGGAGGGCCGAGTCCCTACGAGCAGTACTTC. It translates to CASSFHLAGGPSPYEQYF.

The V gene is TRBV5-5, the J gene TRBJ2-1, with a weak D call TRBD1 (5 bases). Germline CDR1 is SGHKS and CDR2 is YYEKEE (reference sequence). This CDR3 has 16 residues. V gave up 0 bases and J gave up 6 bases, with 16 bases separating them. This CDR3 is CASSLVSRVFPNEQFF. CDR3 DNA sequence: TGTGCCAGCAGCTTGGTTAGCAGGGTCTTCCCCAATGAGCAGTTCTTC.

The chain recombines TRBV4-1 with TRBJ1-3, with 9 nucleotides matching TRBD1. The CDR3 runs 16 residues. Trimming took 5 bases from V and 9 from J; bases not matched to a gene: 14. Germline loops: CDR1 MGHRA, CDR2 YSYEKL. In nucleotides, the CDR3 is TGCGCCAGCAGCTTACTACAGGGGGCCATGGAGAGCACCATATATTTT. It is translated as CASSLLQGAMESTIYF.

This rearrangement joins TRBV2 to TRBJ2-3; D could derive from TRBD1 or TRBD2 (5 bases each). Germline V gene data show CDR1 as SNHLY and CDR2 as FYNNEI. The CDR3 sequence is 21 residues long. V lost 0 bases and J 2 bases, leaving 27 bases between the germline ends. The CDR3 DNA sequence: TGTGCCAGCAGTGAAGCGCAATCGGGGAAGGGGCCTATTTATTTCACAGATACGCAGTATTTT. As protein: CASSEAQSGKGPIYFTDTQYF.

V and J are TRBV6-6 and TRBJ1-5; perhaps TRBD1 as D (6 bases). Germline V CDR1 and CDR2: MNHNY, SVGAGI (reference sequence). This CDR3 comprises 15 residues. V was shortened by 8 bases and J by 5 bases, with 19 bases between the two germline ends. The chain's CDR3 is CASGDVGGIDQPQHF. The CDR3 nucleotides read TGTGCCAGCGGGGACGTAGGGGGTATAGATCAGCCCCAGCATTTT.

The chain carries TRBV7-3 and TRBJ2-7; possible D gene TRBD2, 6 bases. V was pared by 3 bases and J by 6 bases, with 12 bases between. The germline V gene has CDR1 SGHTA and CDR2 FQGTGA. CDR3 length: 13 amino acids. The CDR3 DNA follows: TGTGCCAGCAGCTTCGGGGGTCGAAGCGAGCAGTACTTC. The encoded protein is CASSFGGRSEQYF.

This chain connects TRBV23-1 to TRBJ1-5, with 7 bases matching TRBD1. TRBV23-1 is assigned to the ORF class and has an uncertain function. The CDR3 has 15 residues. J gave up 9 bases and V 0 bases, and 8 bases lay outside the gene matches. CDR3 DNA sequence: TGCGCCAGCAGTCAATCGGGGGGACAGCAGCGGCCCCAGCATTTT. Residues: CASSQSGGQQRPQHF.

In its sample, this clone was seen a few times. CDR3 sequence (DNA): TGTGCTAGTGGTTTCGGCTTGAACACTGAAGCTTTCTTT. Encoded protein: CASGFGLNTEAFF. The V and J genes are TRBV12-5 and TRBJ1-1; D call uncertain. The V end lost 3 bases, the J end lost 0 bases, and 5 bases lay between the germline ends. This CDR3 contains 13 residues. Germline CDR1 LGHNT, CDR2 FRNRAP.

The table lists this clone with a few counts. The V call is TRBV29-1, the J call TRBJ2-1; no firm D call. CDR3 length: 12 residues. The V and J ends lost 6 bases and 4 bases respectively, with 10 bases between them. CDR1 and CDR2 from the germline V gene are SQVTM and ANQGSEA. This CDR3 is CSVIGRYNEQFF. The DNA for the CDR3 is TGCAGCGTGATAGGACGGTACAATGAGCAGTTCTTC.

The CDR3 is CASSQDLGLRTEAFF. CDR3 DNA sequence: TGTGCCAGCAGCCAAGATCTGGGGTTACGCACTGAAGCTTTCTTT. The chain links TRBV14 to TRBJ1-1; D uncertain. The length of the CDR3 is 15 residues. The V end was cut by 0 bases, the J end by 4 bases, with 12 bases between. Germline assignment: CDR1 SGHDN and CDR2 FVKESK.